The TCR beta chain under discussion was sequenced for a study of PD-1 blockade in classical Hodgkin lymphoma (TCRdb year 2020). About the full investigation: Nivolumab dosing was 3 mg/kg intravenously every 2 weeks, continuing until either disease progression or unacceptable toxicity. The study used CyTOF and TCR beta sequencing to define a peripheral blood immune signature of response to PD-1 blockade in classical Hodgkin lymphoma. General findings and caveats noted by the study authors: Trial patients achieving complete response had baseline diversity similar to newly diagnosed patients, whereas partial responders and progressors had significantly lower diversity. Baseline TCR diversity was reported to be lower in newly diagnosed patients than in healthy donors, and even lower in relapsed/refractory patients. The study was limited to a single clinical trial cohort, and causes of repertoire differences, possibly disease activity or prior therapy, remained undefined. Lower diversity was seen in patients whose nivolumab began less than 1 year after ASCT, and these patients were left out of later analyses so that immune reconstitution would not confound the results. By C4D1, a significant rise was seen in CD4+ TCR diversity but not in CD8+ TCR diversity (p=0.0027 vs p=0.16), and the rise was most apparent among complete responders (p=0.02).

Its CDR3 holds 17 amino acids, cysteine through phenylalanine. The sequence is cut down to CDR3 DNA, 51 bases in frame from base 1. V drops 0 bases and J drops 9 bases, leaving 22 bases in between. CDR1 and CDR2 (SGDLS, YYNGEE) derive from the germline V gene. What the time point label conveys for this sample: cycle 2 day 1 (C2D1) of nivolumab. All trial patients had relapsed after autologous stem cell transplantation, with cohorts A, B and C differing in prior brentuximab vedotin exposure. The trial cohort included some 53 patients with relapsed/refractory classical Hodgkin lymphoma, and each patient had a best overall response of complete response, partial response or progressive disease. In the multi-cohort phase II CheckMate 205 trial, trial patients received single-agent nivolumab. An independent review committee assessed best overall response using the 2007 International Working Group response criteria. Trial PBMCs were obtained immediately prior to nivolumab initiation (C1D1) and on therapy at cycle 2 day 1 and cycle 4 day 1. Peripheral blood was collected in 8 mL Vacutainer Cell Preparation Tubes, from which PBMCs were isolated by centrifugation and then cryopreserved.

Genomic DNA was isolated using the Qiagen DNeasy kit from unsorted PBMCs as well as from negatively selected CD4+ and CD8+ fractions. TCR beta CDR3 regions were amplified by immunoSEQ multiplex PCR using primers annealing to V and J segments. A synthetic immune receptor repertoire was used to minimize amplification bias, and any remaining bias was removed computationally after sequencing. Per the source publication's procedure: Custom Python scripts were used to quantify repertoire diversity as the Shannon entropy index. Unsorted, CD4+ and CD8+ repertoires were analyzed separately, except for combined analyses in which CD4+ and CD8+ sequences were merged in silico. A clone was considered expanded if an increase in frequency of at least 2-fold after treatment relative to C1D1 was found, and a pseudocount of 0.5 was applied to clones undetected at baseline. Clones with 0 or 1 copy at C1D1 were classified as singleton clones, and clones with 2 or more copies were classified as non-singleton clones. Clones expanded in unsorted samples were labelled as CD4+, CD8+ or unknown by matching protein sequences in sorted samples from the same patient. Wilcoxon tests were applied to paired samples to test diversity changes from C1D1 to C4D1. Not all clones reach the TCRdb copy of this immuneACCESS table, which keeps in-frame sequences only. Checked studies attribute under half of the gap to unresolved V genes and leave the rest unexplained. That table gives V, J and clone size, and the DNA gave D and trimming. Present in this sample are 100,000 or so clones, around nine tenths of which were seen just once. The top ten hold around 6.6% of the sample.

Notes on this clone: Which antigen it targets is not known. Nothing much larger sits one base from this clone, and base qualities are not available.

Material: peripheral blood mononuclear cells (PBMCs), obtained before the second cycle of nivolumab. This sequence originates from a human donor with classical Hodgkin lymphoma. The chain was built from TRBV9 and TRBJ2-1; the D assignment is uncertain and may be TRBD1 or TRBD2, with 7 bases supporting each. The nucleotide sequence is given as TGTGCCAGCAGCGTAGAGCCCGAGGGGAGGGGGCTCGGTGAGCAGTTCTTC. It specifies CASSVEPEGRGLGEQFF.